What follows are 19 T cell receptor beta chains derived from one specimen sequenced in a study of beta chain features in type 1 diabetes. Whole-study results and caveats: A moderate, significant TCRB CDR3 shortening appeared in type 1 diabetes across four CD4+ subsets.

Every isolated RNA sample was fully reverse transcribed, so sequencing captured expressed TCRB transcripts. The assay was immunoSEQ multiplex PCR, and TCRdb's table has in-frame clones only and misses some. The sample lists some 150,000 clones, approximately 13% occurring once. These receptors' antigens are unknown. The material sequenced was central memory CD4+ T cells from blood. All receptors come from a man aged 18 to 30 with type 1 diabetes.

This clone was seen a handful of times. The chain recombines TRBV30 with TRBJ2-5, with D unresolved. The CDR3 totals 12 residues. Germline V lookup: CDR1 GTSNPN, CDR2 SVGIG (reference sequence). Trimming took off 2 bases at V and 5 bases at J, with 9 bases between the two ends. The CDR3 DNA sequence: TGTGCCTGGAGTTTTAGCAGGGAGACCCAGTACTTC. As protein: CAWSFSRETQYF.

This clone was recorded many times. The rearrangement links TRBV10-3 to TRBJ2-1; D unresolved. This CDR3 contains 13 residues. The germline CDR1 and CDR2 sequences are ENHRY and SYGVKD. Trimming stripped 3 bases from V and 11 bases from J, with 14 bases between. The CDR3 here is CAISDPDDKKQFF. CDR3 nucleotide sequence: TGTGCCATCAGTGACCCGGACGACAAAAAGCAGTTCTTC.

A few counts support this clone. The rearrangement joins TRBV29-1 to TRBJ1-1; D is ambiguous. Germline V lookup: CDR1 SQVTM, CDR2 ANQGSEA. Trimming removed 7 bases from V and 8 bases from J, with 17 bases in between. The CDR3 runs 12 residues. CDR3 nucleotides: TGCAGCGCCATGTTTTCTTCCGTAGAAGCTTTCTTT. Its translation: CSAMFSSVEAFF.

V usage is TRBV5-4 and J usage is TRBJ1-2, with D possibly TRBD1 on 5 matching bases. CDR1 and CDR2 from the germline V gene are SGHNT and YYREEE (reference sequence). Trimming removed 0 bases at V and 0 bases at J, with 6 bases between. This CDR3 comprises 14 residues. CDR3 loop: CASSLDRSNYGYTF. CDR3 bases: TGTGCCAGCAGCTTGGACAGGTCTAACTATGGCTACACCTTC.

This clone was counted a single time. The chain combines TRBV7-2 with TRBJ1-4, with D perhaps matching TRBD1 (6 bases). Germline lookup yields CDR1 SGHTA and CDR2 FQGNSA. The V end lost 7 bases, the J end lost 5 bases, and 17 bases lay between the germline ends. The CDR3 spans 15 residues. The CDR3 DNA sequence: TGTGCCAGCACCCCGGACAGCCATAGGAATGAAAAACTGTTTTTT. This codes for CASTPDSHRNEKLFF.

In the case of this clone: The junction departs from the called germline gene at one end, perhaps through a read error. The chain joins TRBV7-7 to TRBJ2-7, with D perhaps TRBD1 (5 bases). The CDR3 loop spans 15 amino acids. CDR1 SSHAT and CDR2 FNYEAQ come from the germline V gene (reference sequence). CDR3 nucleotides: TGTGCTAGCAGCGCGGACATCTCGAGCTCCTACGAGCAGTACTTC. This encodes CASSADISSSYEQYF.

The chain joins TRBV7-9 to TRBJ2-3; 11 nucleotides match TRBD2. Germline CDR1 and CDR2: SEHNR and FQNEAQ (reference sequence). This CDR3 region has 15 residues. V shed 5 bases and J 1 base; nucleotides not matched to a gene: 2. CDR3 DNA sequence: TGTGCCAGCAGCCAGGGACTAGCGGGCACAGATACGCAGTATTTT. Translated, it gives CASSQGLAGTDTQYF.

This clone was counted only a few times. The chain combines TRBV28 with TRBJ1-5; no definite D call. This CDR3 has 12 amino acids. Germline values: CDR1 MDHEN, CDR2 SYDVKM. Deletions cut 6 bases from V and 5 bases from J, with 8 bases between. In nucleotides, the CDR3 is TGTGCCAGCAGCCAATCGGATCAGCCCCAGCATTTT. Its protein product is CASSQSDQPQHF.

The chain has TRBV19 and TRBJ1-6; TRBD1 might be the D (5 bases). The V end lost 3 bases, the J end lost 8 bases, and 11 bases lay between the germline ends. This CDR3 comprises 14 residues. Germline lookup yields CDR1 LNHDA and CDR2 SQIVND (reference sequence). CDR3 loop: CASSIGGVDSPLHF. The CDR3, as DNA: TGTGCCAGTAGTATCGGGGGTGTTGATTCACCCCTCCACTTT. The entire variable domain, with the rest obtained from reference TRBV19 and TRBJ1-6, is as follows: DGGITQSPKYLFRKEGQNVTLSCEQNLNHDAMYWYRQDPGQGLRLIYYSQIVNDFQKGDIAEGYSVSREKKESFPLTVTSAQKNPTAFYLCASSIGGVDSPLHFGNGTRLTVT.

This clone was detected only a few times. The genes are TRBV28 and TRBJ1-2; the D gene is possibly TRBD1 (5 bases). The germline gives CDR1 MDHEN, CDR2 SYDVKM. V lost 2 bases to trimming and J lost 14 bases, with 18 bases between them. The CDR3 consists of 13 residues. CDR3 DNA: TGTGCCAGCAGTTTAGGGGCAGTAAGATATCGGACCTTC. It encodes CASSLGAVRYRTF.

The sample holds a few counts of this clone. The chain recombines TRBV5-1 with TRBJ2-7, with 7 nucleotides matching TRBD1. V lost 3 bases and J lost 3; bases outside the gene matches: 6. The CDR3 has 14 amino acids. The germline gives CDR1 SGHRS, CDR2 YFSETQ. The chain's CDR3 is CASSSTGQGYEQYF. CDR3 DNA: TGCGCCAGCAGCTCGACAGGGCAGGGCTACGAGCAGTACTTC. The whole variable domain, remainder taken from reference TRBV5-1 and TRBJ2-7, is KAGVTQTPRYLIKTRGQQVTLSCSPISGHRSVSWYQQTPGQGLQFLFEYFSETQRNKGNFPGRFSGRQFSNSRSEMNVSTLELGDSALYLCASSSTGQGYEQYFGPGTRLTVT.

In this sample, this clone turned up a few times. V and J are TRBV7-9 and TRBJ2-3, with 8 bases that match TRBD2. Trimming removed 5 bases from V and 4 bases from J; junction bases left unmatched: 8. The CDR3 contains 15 residues. The germline gives CDR1 SEHNR, CDR2 FQNEAQ (reference sequence). CDR3 protein: CASSPRRGAPDTQYF. DNA of the CDR3: TGTGCCAGCAGCCCTCGGCGGGGGGCGCCAGATACGCAGTATTTT.

The genes are TRBV30 and TRBJ1-2, with a tentative D call TRBD1 (5 bases). Germline V CDR1 and CDR2: GTSNPN, SVGIG (reference sequence). V lost 4 bases to trimming and J lost 8 bases, with 11 bases between them. This CDR3 is built from 11 residues. This CDR3 is CAWTIGDGYTF. For the CDR3, the DNA is TGTGCCTGGACAATAGGGGACGGCTACACCTTC.

This clone has just a few counts. The chain uses TRBV7-9 and TRBJ2-3; D possibly corresponds to TRBD1 (5 bases). V gave up 7 bases and J gave up 4 bases, with 15 bases separating them. CDR3 length: 14 amino acids. The V gene's germline CDR1 is SEHNR and CDR2 FQNEAQ (reference sequence). CDR3: CASTTPGAPDTQYF. The CDR3 DNA follows: TGTGCCAGCACCACACCTGGGGCCCCAGATACGCAGTATTTT.

The CDR3 is CASPGGAYGYTF. The CDR3 nucleotides read TGTGCCAGCCCAGGCGGGGCCTATGGCTACACCTTC. The chain recombines TRBV6-1 with TRBJ1-2; tentatively, D is TRBD1 (5 bases). Germline lookup yields CDR1 MNHNS and CDR2 SASEGT. This CDR3 contains 12 residues. The V gene lost 8 bases and the J gene lost 4 bases, with 11 bases spanning the gap.

Only a few counts were recorded for this clone. The genes are TRBV7-3 and TRBJ1-6; 8 bases agree with TRBD1. The CDR3 extends over 15 amino acids. Germline CDR1 reads SGHTA; CDR2 reads FQGTGA. V trimming: 0 bases; J trimming: 8 bases; junction bases outside the gene matches: 3. The CDR3 nucleotides are TGTGCCAGCAGCTTAACAGGACAGGGACATTCACCCCTCCACTTT. Translating it yields CASSLTGQGHSPLHF.

The chain joins TRBV25-1 to TRBJ2-1; TRBD1 agrees at 9 bases. In germline, CDR1 is MGHDK, CDR2 SYGVNS. This CDR3 spans 16 amino acids. With V trimmed by 4 bases and J by 0 bases, 4 bases remained unmatched. CDR3 sequence: CASSAATGGSYNEQFF. CDR3 nucleotides: TGTGCCAGCAGTGCCGCGACAGGGGGCTCCTACAATGAGCAGTTCTTC.

This chain joins TRBV7-3 and TRBJ2-1; 7 bases are shared with TRBD2. The CDR3 runs to 14 residues. The V and J ends lost 1 base and 3 bases, in that order; junction bases with no gene match: 0. The V gene's germline CDR1 is SGHTA and CDR2 FQGTGA. The CDR3 is CASSLSGGYNEQFF. The CDR3 nucleotides read TGTGCCAGCAGCTTAAGCGGGGGCTACAATGAGCAGTTCTTC.

This clone was detected a few times. This sequence joins TRBV5-1 and TRBJ1-2; D is unclear. The CDR3 runs 13 residues. Germline assignment: CDR1 SGHRS and CDR2 YFSETQ. Trimming removed 4 bases at V and 6 bases at J, with 13 bases between. CDR3 in DNA: TGCGCCAGCAGCCTCACGACGGGGAATGGCTACACCTTC. Translation: CASSLTTGNGYTF. The full variable domain, completed using reference TRBV5-1 and TRBJ1-2, is KAGVTQTPRYLIKTRGQQVTLSCSPISGHRSVSWYQQTPGQGLQFLFEYFSETQRNKGNFPGRFSGRQFSNSRSEMNVSTLELGDSALYLCASSLTTGNGYTFGSGTRLTVV.